The entry that follows covers one TCR beta chain sequence. Its antigen is not identified. The record originates from a study of cytomegalovirus exposure and HLA in healthy donors. About the study: From donors who were HLA-typed, an early data release held approximately 84 million unique TCRs. Study outcomes and limitations: Most CMV-associated TCR beta chains were later found to appear HLA-restricted.

This PCR relied on a set of 60 Vbeta primers and 13 Jbeta primers. The repertoire was sequenced with immunoSEQ multiplex PCR; TCRdb's copy has only in-frame clones and lacks some. Here the sample spans about 150,000 clones, nearly 85% being singletons. The clonotype was recovered from a male donor in good health and CMV-seronegative. Input material: PBMCs.

CDR3 region: CASSLGWGRDTEAFF. DNA of the CDR3: TGTGCCAGCAGCTTGGGGTGGGGCAGGGACACTGAAGCTTTCTTT. The chain uses TRBV7-8 and TRBJ1-1; D possibly corresponds to TRBD1 (5 bases). Germline V gene data show CDR1 as SGHVS and CDR2 as FQNEAQ. This CDR3 comprises 15 residues. Trimming cost V 3 bases and J 3 bases, with 14 bases left between them.